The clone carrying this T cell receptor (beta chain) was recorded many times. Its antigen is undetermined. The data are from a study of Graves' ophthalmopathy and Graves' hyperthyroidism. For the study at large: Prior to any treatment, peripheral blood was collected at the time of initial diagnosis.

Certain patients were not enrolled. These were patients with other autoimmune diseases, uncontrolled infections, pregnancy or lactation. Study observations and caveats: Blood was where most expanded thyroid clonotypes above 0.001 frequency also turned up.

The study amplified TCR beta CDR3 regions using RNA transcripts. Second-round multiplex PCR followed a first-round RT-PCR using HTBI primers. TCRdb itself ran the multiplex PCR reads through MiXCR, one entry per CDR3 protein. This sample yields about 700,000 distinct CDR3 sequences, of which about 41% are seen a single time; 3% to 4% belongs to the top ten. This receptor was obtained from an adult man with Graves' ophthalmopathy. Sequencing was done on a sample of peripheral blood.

CDR3 nucleotides: TGTGCCACCGTAGCGGGCCCCGTCCAAGAGACCCAGTACTTC. Amino acids: CATVAGPVQETQYF. V gene TRBV7-9 combines with J gene TRBJ2-5; 7 bases align to TRBD2. The CDR3 totals 14 residues. V lost 10 bases and J lost 1; bases outside the gene matches: 9. Germline loops: CDR1 SEHNR, CDR2 FQNEAQ (reference sequence).